The 28 T cell receptor beta chains reported below all come from one sample, sequenced in a study of cytotoxic CD8 clonotypes in ibrutinib-treated CLL. Here immunoSEQ multiplex PCR was the method, and the copy in TCRdb shows in-frame clones only, minus some. The sample comprises roughly 190,000 clones, 72% of which are singletons, and 13% rests with the top ten. Material: PBMCs, obtained after 24 months of ibrutinib treatment. These receptors came from a human donor with chronic lymphocytic leukemia.

V and J are TRBV29-1 and TRBJ2-7; tentatively, D is TRBD2 (6 bases). Between the trimmed V and J ends, which lost 4 bases and 1 base, there was a span of 11 bases. Germline CDR1 and CDR2: SQVTM and ANQGSEA. The CDR3 has 13 residues. The CDR3 sequence is CSVGSSVSYEQYF. As DNA, the CDR3 is TGCAGCGTTGGGTCTAGCGTTTCCTACGAGCAGTACTTC.

The chain uses TRBV27 and TRBJ2-1; 10 bases are a match to TRBD1. The germline V gene has CDR1 MNHEY and CDR2 SMNVEV (reference sequence). V trimming: 8 bases; J trimming: 4 bases; junction bases outside the gene matches: 17. There are 18 residues in the CDR3. The CDR3 sequence: CASHRNRGQGVTYNEQFF. In DNA, the CDR3 is TGTGCCAGCCATCGGAATCGAGGACAGGGGGTAACGTACAATGAGCAGTTCTTC.

The chain recombines TRBV5-1 with TRBJ1-2; D gene uncertain. V lost 1 base, J lost 7 bases, and 11 bases lay in between. The CDR3 runs to 13 residues. The germline V gene encodes CDR1 SGHRS and CDR2 YFSETQ. The CDR3 here is CASSLSATRGYTF. As DNA, the CDR3 is TGCGCCAGCAGCTTGTCGGCAACTCGTGGCTACACCTTC.

The rearrangement uses TRBV6-5 and TRBJ1-5; D not resolved. Germline V CDR1 and CDR2: MNHEY, SVGAGI. V dropped 7 bases and J dropped 7 bases, with 14 bases sitting between them. The CDR3 runs to 13 residues. The CDR3 region is CASTEVKGQPQHF. DNA of the CDR3: TGTGCCAGCACGGAGGTTAAAGGGCAGCCCCAGCATTTT.

The chain is built from TRBV27 and TRBJ2-1; 9 positions match TRBD1. Germline trimming cut 6 bases from V and 4 bases from J; bases unmatched to any gene: 7. This CDR3 contains 15 residues. CDR1 MNHEY and CDR2 SMNVEV come from the germline V gene (reference sequence). CDR3 protein: CASSLGQGLYNEQFF. The CDR3 DNA is TGTGCCAGCAGCCTTGGACAGGGGCTGTACAATGAGCAGTTCTTC.

The CDR3 loop is CASSDKGVDQPQHF. In DNA, the CDR3 is TGTGCCAGCAGTGATAAGGGGGTAGATCAGCCCCAGCATTTT. This chain uses TRBV25-1 with TRBJ1-5, with D possibly matching TRBD1 (6 bases). This CDR3 has 14 amino acids. CDR1 is MGHDK, CDR2 SYGVNS, per germline. Trimming removed 3 bases from V and 5 bases from J, with 11 bases in between.

This clone has only a few counts. V usage is TRBV19 and J usage is TRBJ1-1, with D perhaps matching TRBD1 (5 bases). Deletions cut 4 bases from V and 6 bases from J, with 9 bases between. Germline-derived CDR1 and CDR2 are LNHDA and SQIVND (reference sequence). The CDR3 contains 12 residues. The CDR3 DNA reads TGTGCCAGTAGTAATCGGGGGTCTGAAGCTTTCTTT. It encodes CASSNRGSEAFF.

This clone was detected only a few times. The chain combines TRBV11-2 with TRBJ2-1; weak D call: TRBD2 (5 bases). Deletions cut 2 bases from V and 5 bases from J, with 19 bases between. The CDR3 loop spans 17 amino acids. Germline CDR1 SGHAT, CDR2 FQNNGV. The CDR3 loop reads CASSLMVISRENNEQFF. The DNA for the CDR3 is TGTGCCAGCAGCTTAATGGTCATTAGCCGGGAAAACAATGAGCAGTTCTTC.

V gene TRBV30 combines with J gene TRBJ1-2, with 7 bases matching TRBD1. Trimming cost V 3 bases and J 7 bases; bases outside gene matches: 11. Per the germline V gene, CDR1 is GTSNPN and CDR2 is SVGIG (reference sequence). The CDR3 totals 14 residues. The CDR3 DNA sequence: TGTGCCTGGAGATTGGGCCAGGGGGTGGGTGGCTACACCTTC. Its protein product is CAWRLGQGVGGYTF.

The CDR3 DNA is TGCGCCAGCAGCTTGGCGGGGACTAGCGGGAGAGTGATCAATGAGCAGTTCTTC. Translation gives CASSLAGTSGRVINEQFF. The chain recombines TRBV5-1 with TRBJ2-1; 14 bases map to TRBD2. With V trimmed by 0 bases and J by 6 bases, 8 bases remained unmatched. CDR1 is SGHRS, CDR2 YFSETQ, per germline. The CDR3 is 18 amino acids.

This clone was counted a few times. V usage is TRBV2 and J usage is TRBJ1-5; 7 nucleotides line up with TRBD1. The junction had 8 bases not matched to a gene; V was cut back by 3 bases and J by 6 bases. The CDR3 runs to 15 residues. Germline CDR1 SNHLY, CDR2 FYNNEI. CDR3: CASSEGRGPGQPQHF. In DNA form, the CDR3 reads TGTGCCAGCAGTGAGGGGAGGGGGCCCGGTCAGCCCCAGCATTTT.

The CDR3 sequence is CASSLATNTGELFF. The CDR3 DNA follows: TGCGCCAGCAGCTTGGCTACGAACACCGGGGAGCTGTTTTTT. This rearrangement joins TRBV5-1 to TRBJ2-2; D gene ambiguous. Germline loops: CDR1 SGHRS, CDR2 YFSETQ. Trimming left V 0 bases short and J 0 bases short, with 3 bases between. The CDR3 loop spans 14 amino acids.

The chain couples TRBV4-1 to TRBJ1-1; D not certain. Germline V gives CDR1 MGHRA, CDR2 YSYEKL. The CDR3 is 14 amino acids. V lost 7 bases and J 4 bases, leaving 16 bases between the germline ends. CDR3 in DNA: TGCGCCAGCATTTCAAACACTGGAAGCACTGAAGCTTTCTTT. This sequence encodes CASISNTGSTEAFF.

The V gene is TRBV7-2, the J gene TRBJ2-7; D is uncertain. V lost 5 bases and J 1 base, leaving 12 bases between the germline ends. The germline V gene has CDR1 SGHTA and CDR2 FQGNSA. This CDR3 comprises 14 residues. The CDR3 DNA is TGTGCCAGCAGCCTGGACCGACCTTCCTACGAGCAGTACTTC. Residues: CASSLDRPSYEQYF.

This clone was found a few times. This sequence joins TRBV4-1 and TRBJ2-2; tentatively, D is TRBD1 (6 bases). The CDR3 length is 15 residues. Germline lookup yields CDR1 MGHRA and CDR2 YSYEKL. Trimming pared 4 bases from V and 2 bases from J, leaving 11 bases between. CDR3 in DNA: TGCGCCAGCAGCCCCTCGGACAGCAACACCGGGGAGCTGTTTTTT. Protein product: CASSPSDSNTGELFF.

This chain joins TRBV2 and TRBJ2-3, with 11 nucleotides matching TRBD2. V gave up 0 bases and J gave up 6 bases; unmatched junction bases: 11. The CDR3 length is 18 residues. Per the germline V gene, CDR1 is SNHLY and CDR2 is FYNNEI. The CDR3 bases are TGTGCCAGCAGTGAAGCCAGGGTAGCGGGAGGGCTCTGGGATACGCAGTATTTT. The encoded protein is CASSEARVAGGLWDTQYF.

The rearrangement uses TRBV30 and TRBJ1-5, with TRBD1 matching over 10 bases. With V trimmed by 2 bases and J by 7 bases, 17 bases remained unmatched. This CDR3 spans 18 amino acids. Germline-derived CDR1 and CDR2 are GTSNPN and SVGIG (reference sequence). The chain's CDR3 is CAWSSVPGTGALGQPQHF. The CDR3 region has the DNA TGTGCCTGGAGTTCCGTCCCCGGGACAGGGGCCCTCGGGCAGCCCCAGCATTTT.

The CDR3 here is CASSSGTGGMNTEAFF. CDR3 nucleotides: TGCGCCAGCAGCTCCGGGACAGGGGGTATGAACACTGAAGCTTTCTTT. This chain uses TRBV5-1 with TRBJ1-1; 11 bases fit TRBD1. Germline CDR1 is SGHRS and CDR2 is YFSETQ. The V gene end was trimmed by 3 bases and the J gene end by 0 bases; junction bases not matched to a gene: 4. The CDR3 has 16 residues. The full variable domain, in which reference TRBV5-1 and TRBJ1-1 provide the parts outside the CDR3, is KAGVTQTPRYLIKTRGQQVTLSCSPISGHRSVSWYQQTPGQGLQFLFEYFSETQRNKGNFPGRFSGRQFSNSRSEMNVSTLELGDSALYLCASSSGTGGMNTEAFFGQGTRLTVV.

V and J are TRBV28 and TRBJ2-7, with D perhaps TRBD1 or TRBD2 (5 bases each). CDR3 length: 15 amino acids. Trimming took 1 base from V and 0 from J, leaving 10 bases between them. The germline gives CDR1 MDHEN, CDR2 SYDVKM. CDR3 coding DNA: TGTGCCAGCAGTTTATTCCCAGGGACCTCCTACGAGCAGTACTTC. It codes for CASSLFPGTSYEQYF.

The chain employs TRBV4-2 and TRBJ1-1; no clear D. V was trimmed by 4 bases and J by 0 bases, leaving 12 bases between them. The CDR3 length is 15 residues. Germline V gene lookup returns CDR1 LGHNA and CDR2 YNFKEQ. The CDR3 nucleotides read TGTGCCAGCAGCCGAGGGTACGGAGTGAACACTGAAGCTTTCTTT. Protein: CASSRGYGVNTEAFF.

This chain uses TRBV14 with TRBJ2-7, with TRBD1 matching over 8 bases. The CDR3 has 15 residues. In germline, CDR1 is SGHDN, CDR2 FVKESK. The V segment lost 4 bases and the J segment 2 bases; nucleotides outside the gene matches: 7. The CDR3 is CASSLGTGPTYEQYF. The CDR3, as DNA: TGTGCCAGCAGCCTAGGGACAGGACCTACCTACGAGCAGTACTTC.

The chain uses TRBV27 and TRBJ2-1; 9 bases are shared with TRBD2. The CDR3 covers 16 residues. Trimming at V came to 4 bases and at J to 1 base, leaving 5 bases not matched to a gene. The germline V gene has CDR1 MNHEY and CDR2 SMNVEV (reference sequence). CDR3 protein: CASSSVAGVSYNEQFF. In DNA, the CDR3 is TGTGCCAGCAGTTCTGTAGCGGGAGTTTCCTACAATGAGCAGTTCTTC.

The rearrangement joins TRBV18 to TRBJ2-7, with D hard to call. With 0 bases removed from V and 2 bases from J, the gap between germline ends came to 14 bases. Germline V gene data show CDR1 as KGHSH and CDR2 as LQKENI. CDR3 length: 16 residues. CDR3 loop: CASSPPIEQPTYEQYF. In DNA form, the CDR3 reads TGTGCCAGCTCACCACCGATAGAACAGCCAACCTACGAGCAGTACTTC.

The chain joins TRBV6-6 to TRBJ2-2; D gene uncertain. This CDR3 comprises 14 residues. V was pared by 2 bases and J by 6 bases, with 10 bases between. CDR1 MNHNY and CDR2 SVGAGI come from the germline V gene (reference sequence). The CDR3 coding sequence is TGTGCCAGCAGTTACCGCTCGACCGCCGGGGAGCTGTTTTTT. This sequence encodes CASSYRSTAGELFF.

This clone was counted a few times. The chain uses TRBV6-5 and TRBJ1-5, with a possible D match to TRBD1 (5 bases). This CDR3 contains 13 residues. The germline CDR1 and CDR2 sequences are MNHEY and SVGAGI. V was clipped by 2 bases and J by 6 bases, with 8 bases between them. CDR3 sequence reads: CASSYGARQPQHF. CDR3 coding DNA: TGTGCCAGCAGTTACGGGGCCCGTCAGCCCCAGCATTTT.

This clone has only one observation. The J gene is TRBJ2-7, the V gene TRBV18; D possibly corresponds to TRBD1 (6 bases). Trimming took 1 base from V and 4 from J, leaving 14 bases between them. Germline-derived CDR1 and CDR2 are KGHSH and LQKENI. The CDR3 loop spans 15 amino acids. The CDR3 DNA reads TGTGCCAGCTCACCACGTCAGGGGTTGAGATACGAGCAGTACTTC. As protein: CASSPRQGLRYEQYF.

This clone turned up a few times. V and J are TRBV29-1 and TRBJ1-2; D is ambiguous. Germline lookup yields CDR1 SQVTM and CDR2 ANQGSEA. V dropped 3 bases and J dropped 5 bases, with 10 bases sitting between them. This CDR3 spans 12 amino acids. The CDR3 region has the DNA TGCAGCGTTGACAGTCAGAAGTATGGCTACACCTTC. This translates into CSVDSQKYGYTF.

This clone showed up just a few times. V and J are TRBV27 and TRBJ1-5; 7 positions match TRBD1. The J segment lost 6 bases and the V segment lost 3 bases, leaving 2 bases of the junction unmatched. This CDR3 has 13 residues. Germline CDR1 reads MNHEY; CDR2 reads SMNVEV (reference sequence). The CDR3 reads CASSFGQAQPQHF. CDR3 nucleotides: TGTGCCAGCAGTTTCGGACAGGCTCAGCCCCAGCATTTT.